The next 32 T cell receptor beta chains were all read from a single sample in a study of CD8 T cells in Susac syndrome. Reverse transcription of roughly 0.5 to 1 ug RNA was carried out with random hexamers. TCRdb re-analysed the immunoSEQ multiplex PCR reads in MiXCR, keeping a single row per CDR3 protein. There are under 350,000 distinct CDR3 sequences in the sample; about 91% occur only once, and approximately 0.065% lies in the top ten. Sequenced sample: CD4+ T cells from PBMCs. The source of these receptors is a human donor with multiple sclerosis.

CDR3 region: CASSPWAGEAFF. The CDR3 DNA follows: TGTGCCAGCAGCCCCTGGGCGGGGGAAGCTTTCTTT. The chain couples TRBV14 to TRBJ1-1; D gene uncertain. Trimming removed 4 bases from V and 8 bases from J, with 11 bases in between. The CDR3 covers 12 residues. Germline V gives CDR1 SGHDN, CDR2 FVKESK.

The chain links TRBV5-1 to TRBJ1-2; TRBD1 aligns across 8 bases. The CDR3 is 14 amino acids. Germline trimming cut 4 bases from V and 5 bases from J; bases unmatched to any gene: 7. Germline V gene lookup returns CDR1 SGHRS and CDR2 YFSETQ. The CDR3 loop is CASSLGQEIYGYTF. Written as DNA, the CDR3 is TGCGCCAGCAGCCTGGGACAGGAAATATATGGCTACACCTTC.

The CDR3 DNA reads TGCGCCAGCAGCCCCCCACTAGCGGGGGATGAGACCCAGTACTTC. Translated, it gives CASSPPLAGDETQYF. The J gene is TRBJ2-5, the V gene TRBV5-1; 11 positions agree with TRBD2. Germline V gene lookup returns CDR1 SGHRS and CDR2 YFSETQ. CDR3 length: 15 residues. Trimming cost V 4 bases and J 5 bases; bases outside gene matches: 7.

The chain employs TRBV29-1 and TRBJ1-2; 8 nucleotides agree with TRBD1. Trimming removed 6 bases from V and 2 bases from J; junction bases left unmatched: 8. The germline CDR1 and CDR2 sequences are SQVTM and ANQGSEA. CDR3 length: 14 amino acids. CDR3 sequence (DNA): TGCAGCGTGGGGGGACAGGATACCAACTATGGCTACACCTTC. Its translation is CSVGGQDTNYGYTF.

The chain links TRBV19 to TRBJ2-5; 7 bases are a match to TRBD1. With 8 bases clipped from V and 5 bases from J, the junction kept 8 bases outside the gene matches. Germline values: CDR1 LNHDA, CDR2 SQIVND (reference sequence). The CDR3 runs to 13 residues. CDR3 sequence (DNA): TGTGCCAGTTCCAGGGGGTCCGGGGAGACCCAGTACTTC. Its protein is CASSRGSGETQYF.

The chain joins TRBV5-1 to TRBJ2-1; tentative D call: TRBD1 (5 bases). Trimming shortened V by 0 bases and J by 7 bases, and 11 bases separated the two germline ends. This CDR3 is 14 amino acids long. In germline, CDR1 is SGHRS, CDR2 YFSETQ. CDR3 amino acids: CASSLGYPGNEQFF. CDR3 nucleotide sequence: TGCGCCAGCAGCTTGGGATATCCAGGGAATGAGCAGTTCTTC.

This CDR3 reads CASSFAGQNTEAFF. As DNA, the CDR3 is TGCGCCAGCAGCTTCGCGGGACAGAACACTGAAGCTTTCTTT. This rearrangement joins TRBV5-1 to TRBJ1-1, with a weak D call TRBD1 (6 bases). Germline assignment: CDR1 SGHRS and CDR2 YFSETQ. V was pared by 2 bases and J by 1 base, with 9 bases between. CDR3 length: 14 amino acids.

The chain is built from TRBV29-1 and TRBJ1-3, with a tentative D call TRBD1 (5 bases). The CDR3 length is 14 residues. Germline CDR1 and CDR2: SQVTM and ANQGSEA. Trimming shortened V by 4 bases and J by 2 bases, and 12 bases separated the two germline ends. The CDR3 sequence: CSVVFGAPGNTIYF. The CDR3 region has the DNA TGCAGCGTTGTCTTCGGGGCTCCTGGAAACACCATATATTTT.

CDR3 bases: TGTGCCAGCAGTTGGAGTTTCGGGCGGGAGACCGTAGGCGAGCAGTACTTC. Translating it yields CASSWSFGRETVGEQYF. V is TRBV7-9 and J is TRBJ2-7; TRBD2 aligns across 7 bases. The CDR3 sequence is 17 residues long. V lost 6 bases and J lost 6; bases outside the gene matches: 20. In germline, CDR1 is SEHNR, CDR2 FQNEAQ (reference sequence). Combining the CDR3 with reference TRBV7-9 and TRBJ2-7 gives the whole variable domain DTGVSQNPRHKITKRGQNVTFRCDPISEHNRLYWYRQTLGQGPEFLTYFQNEAQLEKSRLLSDRFSAERPKGSFSTLEIQRTEQGDSAMYLCASSWSFGRETVGEQYFGPGTRLTVT.

CDR3 nucleotide sequence: TGTGCCAGCTCGCAACAGGCTCGGGACCCGAAGTACTTC. It codes for CASSQQARDPKYF. The chain recombines TRBV18 with TRBJ2-7; D is perhaps TRBD1 or TRBD2 (5 bases each). This CDR3 spans 13 amino acids. CDR1 is KGHSH and CDR2 is LQKENI in the germline V gene. V was cut by 6 bases and J by 11 bases, with 20 bases left in between.

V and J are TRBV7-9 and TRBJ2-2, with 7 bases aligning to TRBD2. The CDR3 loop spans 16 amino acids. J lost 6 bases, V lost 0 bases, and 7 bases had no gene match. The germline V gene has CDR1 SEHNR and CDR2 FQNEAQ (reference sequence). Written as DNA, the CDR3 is TGTGCCAGCAGCTTAGCGGGAGGGCCCTCCGCCGGGGAGCTGTTTTTT. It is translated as CASSLAGGPSAGELFF.

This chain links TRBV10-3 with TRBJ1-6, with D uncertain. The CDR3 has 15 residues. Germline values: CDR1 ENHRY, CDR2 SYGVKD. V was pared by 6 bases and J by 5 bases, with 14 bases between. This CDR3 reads CAISDTDGDNSPLHF. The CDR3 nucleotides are TGTGCCATCAGCGACACGGACGGAGATAATTCACCCCTCCACTTT.

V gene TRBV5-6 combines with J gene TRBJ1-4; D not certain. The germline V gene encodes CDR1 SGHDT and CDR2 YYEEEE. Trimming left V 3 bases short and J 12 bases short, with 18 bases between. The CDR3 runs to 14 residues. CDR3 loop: CASSSNYRGRELFF. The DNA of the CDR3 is TGTGCCAGCAGCTCCAACTACCGAGGGCGTGAACTGTTTTTT.

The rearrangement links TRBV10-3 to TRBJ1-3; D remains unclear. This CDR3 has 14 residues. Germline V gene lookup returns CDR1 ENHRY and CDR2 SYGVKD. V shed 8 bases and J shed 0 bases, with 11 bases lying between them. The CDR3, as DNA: TGTGCCATCGGTGCCCCAAGCTCTGGAAACACCATATATTTT. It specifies CAIGAPSSGNTIYF.

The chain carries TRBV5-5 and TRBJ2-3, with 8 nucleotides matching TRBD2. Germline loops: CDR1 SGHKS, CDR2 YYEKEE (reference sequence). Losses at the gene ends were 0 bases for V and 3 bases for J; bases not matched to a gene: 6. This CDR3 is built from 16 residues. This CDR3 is CASSLETGGPTDTQYF. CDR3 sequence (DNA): TGTGCCAGCAGCTTGGAGACGGGGGGGCCGACAGATACGCAGTATTTT.

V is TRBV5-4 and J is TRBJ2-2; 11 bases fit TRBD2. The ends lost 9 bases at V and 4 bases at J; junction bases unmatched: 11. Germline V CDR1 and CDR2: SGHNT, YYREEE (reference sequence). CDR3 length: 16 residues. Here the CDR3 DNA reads TGTGCCACCCAGAGGGTAGCGGGGGGGATCACCGGGGAGCTGTTTTTT. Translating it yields CATQRVAGGITGELFF.

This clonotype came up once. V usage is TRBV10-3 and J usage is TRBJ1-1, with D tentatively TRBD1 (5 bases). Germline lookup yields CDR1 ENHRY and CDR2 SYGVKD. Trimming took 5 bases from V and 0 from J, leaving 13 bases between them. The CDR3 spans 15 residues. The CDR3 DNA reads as TGTGCCATCAGTCCCTCAACAGGCGTGAACACTGAAGCTTTCTTT. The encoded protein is CAISPSTGVNTEAFF.

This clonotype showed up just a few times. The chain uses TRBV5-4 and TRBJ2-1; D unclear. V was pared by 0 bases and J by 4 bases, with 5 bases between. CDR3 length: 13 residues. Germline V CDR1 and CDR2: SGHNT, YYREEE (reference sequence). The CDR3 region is CASSLDGYNEQFF. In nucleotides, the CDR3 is TGTGCCAGCAGCTTGGACGGGTACAATGAGCAGTTCTTC. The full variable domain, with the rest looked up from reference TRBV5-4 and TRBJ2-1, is ETGVTQSPTHLIKTRGQQVTLRCSSQSGHNTVSWYQQALGQGPQFIFQYYREEENGRGNFPPRFSGLQFPNYSSELNVNALELDDSALYLCASSLDGYNEQFFGPGTRLTVL.

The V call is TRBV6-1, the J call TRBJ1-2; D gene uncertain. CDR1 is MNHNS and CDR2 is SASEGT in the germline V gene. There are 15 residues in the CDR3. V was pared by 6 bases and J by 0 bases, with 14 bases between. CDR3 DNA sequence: TGTGCCAGCAGGGCGTCCGTTCTCCCTAACTATGGCTACACCTTC. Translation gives CASRASVLPNYGYTF.

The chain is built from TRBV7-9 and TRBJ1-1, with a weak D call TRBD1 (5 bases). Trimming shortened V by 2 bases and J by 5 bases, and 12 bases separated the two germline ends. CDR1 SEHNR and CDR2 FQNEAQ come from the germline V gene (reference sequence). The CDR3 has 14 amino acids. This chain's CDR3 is CASSLLGLGTEAFF. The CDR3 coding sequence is TGTGCCAGCAGCTTACTGGGGCTTGGAACTGAAGCTTTCTTT.

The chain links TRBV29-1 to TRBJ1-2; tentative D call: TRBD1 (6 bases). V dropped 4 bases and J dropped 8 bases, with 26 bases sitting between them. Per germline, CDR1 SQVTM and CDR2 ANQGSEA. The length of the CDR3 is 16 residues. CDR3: CSVGPERGPTDRGYTF. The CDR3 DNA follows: TGCAGCGTTGGGCCGGAGAGAGGGCCAACCGACAGGGGCTACACCTTC.

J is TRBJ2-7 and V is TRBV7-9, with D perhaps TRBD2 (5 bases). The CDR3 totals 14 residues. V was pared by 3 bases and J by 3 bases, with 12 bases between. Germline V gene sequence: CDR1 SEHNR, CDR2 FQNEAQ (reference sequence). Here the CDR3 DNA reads TGTGCCAGCAGCTTCGGGGTAGAAAGCTACGAGCAGTACTTC. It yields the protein CASSFGVESYEQYF.

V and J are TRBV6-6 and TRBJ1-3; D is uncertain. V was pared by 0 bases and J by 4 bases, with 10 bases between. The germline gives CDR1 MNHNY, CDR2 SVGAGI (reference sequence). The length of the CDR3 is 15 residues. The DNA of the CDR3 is TGTGCCAGCAGTTACTCGGAACTGGGGGGAAACACCATATATTTT. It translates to CASSYSELGGNTIYF.

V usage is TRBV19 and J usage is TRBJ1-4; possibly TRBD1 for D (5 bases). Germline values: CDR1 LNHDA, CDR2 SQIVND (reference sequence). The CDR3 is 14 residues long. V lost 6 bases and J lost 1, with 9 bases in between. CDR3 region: CASSGGGTNEKLFF. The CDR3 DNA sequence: TGTGCCAGTAGCGGCGGGGGAACTAATGAAAAACTGTTTTTT.

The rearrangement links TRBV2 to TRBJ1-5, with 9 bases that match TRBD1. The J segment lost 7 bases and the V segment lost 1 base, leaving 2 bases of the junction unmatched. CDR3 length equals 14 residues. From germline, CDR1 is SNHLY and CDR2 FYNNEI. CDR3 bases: TGTGCCAGCAGTGAAGACAGGGGGCAGCAGCCCCAGCATTTT. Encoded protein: CASSEDRGQQPQHF.

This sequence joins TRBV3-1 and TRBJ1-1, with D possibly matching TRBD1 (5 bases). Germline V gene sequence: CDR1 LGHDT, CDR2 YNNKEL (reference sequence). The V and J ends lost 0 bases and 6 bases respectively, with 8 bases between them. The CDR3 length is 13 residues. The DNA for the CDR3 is TGTGCCAGCAGCCAAGATCGGGGCTCTGAAGCTTTCTTT. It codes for CASSQDRGSEAFF. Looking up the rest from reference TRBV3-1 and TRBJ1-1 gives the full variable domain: DTAVSQTPKYLVTQMGNDKSIKCEQNLGHDTMYWYKQDSKKFLKIMFSYNNKELIINETVPNRFSPKSPDKAHLNLHINSLELGDSAVYFCASSQDRGSEAFFGQGTRLTVV.

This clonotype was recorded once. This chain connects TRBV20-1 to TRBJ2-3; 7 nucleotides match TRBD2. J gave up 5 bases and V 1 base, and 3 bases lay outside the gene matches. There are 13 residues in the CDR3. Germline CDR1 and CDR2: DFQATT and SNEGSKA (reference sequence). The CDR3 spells CSARALAKDTQYF. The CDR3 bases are TGCAGTGCTAGAGCACTAGCGAAAGATACGCAGTATTTT.

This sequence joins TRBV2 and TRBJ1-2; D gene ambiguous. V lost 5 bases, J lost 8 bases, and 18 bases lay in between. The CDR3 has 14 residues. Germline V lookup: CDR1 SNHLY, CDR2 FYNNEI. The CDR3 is CASSKTLLGSGYTF. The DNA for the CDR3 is TGTGCCAGCAGTAAGACACTTCTCGGGAGCGGCTACACCTTC.

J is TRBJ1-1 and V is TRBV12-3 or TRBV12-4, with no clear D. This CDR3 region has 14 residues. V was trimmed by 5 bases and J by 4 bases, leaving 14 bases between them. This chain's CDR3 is CASSHQNLGTEAFF. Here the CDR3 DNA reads TGTGCCAGCAGTCATCAGAACTTAGGCACTGAAGCTTTCTTT.

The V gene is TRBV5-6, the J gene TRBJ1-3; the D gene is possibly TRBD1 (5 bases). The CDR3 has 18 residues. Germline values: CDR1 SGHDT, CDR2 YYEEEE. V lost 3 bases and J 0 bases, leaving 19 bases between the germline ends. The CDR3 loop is CASSYRHRTFLSGNTIYF. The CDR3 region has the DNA TGTGCCAGCAGCTACAGACACCGGACATTCCTCTCTGGAAACACCATATATTTT.

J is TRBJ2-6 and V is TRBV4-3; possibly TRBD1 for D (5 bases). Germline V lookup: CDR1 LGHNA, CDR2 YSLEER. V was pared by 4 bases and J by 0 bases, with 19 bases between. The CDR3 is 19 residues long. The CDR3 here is CASSPSTALTFSGANVLTF. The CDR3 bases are TGCGCCAGCAGCCCGTCGACAGCTCTTACTTTCTCTGGGGCCAACGTCCTGACTTTC.

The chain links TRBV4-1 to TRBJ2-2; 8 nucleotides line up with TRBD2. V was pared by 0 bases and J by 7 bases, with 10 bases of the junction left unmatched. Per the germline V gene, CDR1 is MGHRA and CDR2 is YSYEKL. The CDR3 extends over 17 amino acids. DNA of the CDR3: TGCGCCAGCAGCCAAGATTTAAGCGGGAGACGTTTCGGGGAGCTGTTTTTT. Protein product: CASSQDLSGRRFGELFF.